The T cell receptor beta chain under discussion was sequenced for a study of T-cell reconstitution after alpha-beta-depleted transplantation in children. Overall study results and limits: Several hundred rapidly expanded clones from non-depleted graft cells reportedly supplied alpha-beta T cells about two months post-transplant. Day-60 TCRbeta diversity that was high in some patients was derived from surviving recipient T cells and thymic progenitors. One year after transplant, T-cell counts and diversity came mostly from newly produced T cells.

This clonotype was recorded a few times. The antigen remains unidentified. One junction end does not reproduce the germline sequence, and a read error may be involved. It was with unique molecular identifiers that the TCRbeta library was prepared. TCRdb ran MiXCR on the PCR reads and lists one entry per CDR3 protein. The data show 610,000 or so distinct CDR3 sequences, 27% seen once. CDR1 and CDR2 (germline): SGHAT, FQNNGV. This CDR3 comprises 15 residues. The rearrangement uses TRBV11-2 and TRBJ2-7; D is ambiguous. This sample comprised PBMCs, obtained before TCRalphabeta/CD19-depleted stem cell transplant. The TCR was taken from a boy under two years old with Wiskott-Aldrich syndrome, due to receive a stem cell transplant. The CDR3 region has the DNA TGTGCCAGCAGCTTAGATCTAGGCGGCTCCCACGAGCAGTACTTC. It encodes CASSLDLGGSHEQYF.